The clone carrying this TCR beta chain was seen only once. This record comes from a study of cytomegalovirus exposure and HLA in healthy donors. The overall study: There were 90 million to 130 million unique TCR beta sequences, drawn from some 180 million T cells, in an earlier analysis.

Amplification used 60 Vbeta primers and 13 Jbeta primers. Assay: immunoSEQ multiplex PCR; the TCRdb copy retains only in-frame clones and omits some. The sample records 200,000 to 250,000 clones, 65% to 80% being singletons. The sequenced sample consisted of PBMCs. The receptor was derived from a man over 45 in good health and CMV-seronegative.

The CDR3 spells CSVGHLQETQYF. Here the CDR3 DNA reads TGCAGCGTTGGACATCTCCAAGAGACCCAGTACTTC. J is TRBJ2-5 and V is TRBV29-1; no clear D. This CDR3 spans 12 amino acids. The germline gives CDR1 SQVTM, CDR2 ANQGSEA. Trimming took off 4 bases at V and 1 base at J, with 7 bases between the two ends.